Listed below are T cell receptor beta chains from one sample, sequenced in a study of OX40 agonist ivuxolimab in advanced cancers. The protocol was immunoSEQ multiplex PCR, while the TCRdb copy is restricted to in-frame clones and leaves out a portion. Of approximately 63,000 clones listed, around 79% are singletons. The source was CD4+ or CD8+ T cells sorted from blood, collected in a trial of the OX40 agonist ivuxolimab. These receptors all stem from an adult with an advanced solid tumor such as melanoma, head and neck, liver or kidney cancer. Both conserved end residues are part of each CDR3. D genes are given only for firm matches. Where a row states a size, it is once, few, many or the class of an expanded clone; other rows omit it.

clone_size	v_call	j_call	d_call	cdr3_nt	cdr3_aa
NA	TRBV27	TRBJ2-7	NA	TGTGCCAGCAGTCGTAGCTCCTACGAGCAGTACTTC	CASSRSSYEQYF
NA	TRBV11-2	TRBJ2-1	TRBD2	TGTGCCAGCAGTACCGGGACTAGCGGGATCAATGAGCAGTTCTTC	CASSTGTSGINEQFF
NA	TRBV5-1	TRBJ1-1	NA	TGCGCCAGCAGCTTGGGTGACAGGTACACTGAAGCTTTCTTT	CASSLGDRYTEAFF
NA	TRBV2	TRBJ2-7	NA	TGTGCCAGCAGTGAAGAGCAGGGGAGTGTCTACGAGCAGTACTTC	CASSEEQGSVYEQYF
NA	TRBV28	TRBJ2-3	TRBD2	TGTGCCAGCAGTGGGACTAGCGGGGGGGCCCCAGATACGCAGTATTTT	CASSGTSGGAPDTQYF
NA	TRBV15	TRBJ2-1	NA	TGTGCCACCAGCAGAGACGGGCGACCCAATGAGCAGTTCTTC	CATSRDGRPNEQFF
NA	TRBV28	TRBJ2-7	TRBD1	TGTGCCAGCAGAAGACAGGGGGCGATCTCCTACGAGCAGTACTTC	CASRRQGAISYEQYF
NA	TRBV6-1	TRBJ1-2	TRBD1	TGTGCCAGCAGCCAGACAGGGAAGGATGGCTACACCTTC	CASSQTGKDGYTF
NA	TRBV7-9	TRBJ2-7	TRBD2	TGTGCCAGCAGCTTCGTCAGCGGGAGTCTCTACGAGCAGTACTTC	CASSFVSGSLYEQYF
NA	TRBV6-5	TRBJ1-2	NA	TGTGCCAGCAGCTCAGCCTACTATGGCTACACCTTC	CASSSAYYGYTF
NA	TRBV21-1	TRBJ2-7	NA	NA	CASSVGSGSLHEQYF
NA	TRBV5-1	TRBJ2-3	NA	TGCGCCAGCAGCCCGGGGGCGGTAGATACGCAGTATTTT	CASSPGAVDTQYF
NA	TRBV10-3	TRBJ1-2	NA	TGTGCCATCAGCCCGGGGGGGGGCGCGGTATTTTATGGCTACACCTTC	CAISPGGGAVFYGYTF
NA	TRBV7-2	TRBJ2-2	NA	TGTGCCATCGATGAGGGGAGCTGGCCCGGAGAGCTGTTTTTT	CAIDEGSWPGELFF
NA	TRBV4-1	TRBJ1-6	NA	TGCGCCAGCAGCCAAGTAGTCCCAGGGGCGGCAAATTCACCCCTCCACTTT	CASSQVVPGAANSPLHF
NA	TRBV2	TRBJ2-5	NA	TGTGCCAGCAGTGAAGGCAGGAACGGGGAGACCCAGTACTTC	CASSEGRNGETQYF
NA	TRBV6-6	TRBJ1-6	NA	TGTGCCAGCAGGGACAAGGGTTTTAATTCACCCCTCCACTTT	CASRDKGFNSPLHF
NA	TRBV9	TRBJ2-7	TRBD2	TGTGCCAGCAGCTTAGGACCTGCGGGAGTCGACGAGCAGTACTTC	CASSLGPAGVDEQYF
NA	TRBV5-6	TRBJ1-5	NA	TGTGCCAGCAGTACACAGGGTCTTTTCAATCAGCCCCAGCATTTT	CASSTQGLFNQPQHF
NA	TRBV27	TRBJ2-1	TRBD2	TGTGCCAGCAGTTTATCGACTAGCTCCAATGAGCAGTTCTTC	CASSLSTSSNEQFF
NA	TRBV2	TRBJ2-1	NA	TGTGCCAGCATCCCCTATGTGGGCGGGACATACAATGAGCAGTTCTTC	CASIPYVGGTYNEQFF
once	TRBV27	TRBJ2-1	NA	TGTGCCAGCAGTTTTTACGCGGCGGGGCGCGAGCAGTTCTTC	CASSFYAAGREQFF
NA	TRBV27	TRBJ2-3	TRBD2	TGTGCCAGCAGTTTAACACCCCAGACTAGCGGAAGCACAGATACGCAGTATTTT	CASSLTPQTSGSTDTQYF
NA	TRBV27	TRBJ2-7	NA	TGTGCCAGCAGTTTTGGGATGGAGGGCTTCCAGTCCTACGAGCAGTACTTC	CASSFGMEGFQSYEQYF
NA	TRBV6-5	TRBJ1-4	NA	TGTGCCAGCAGGCCCCCGGGCCTCACTGAAAAACTGTTTTTT	CASRPPGLTEKLFF
NA	TRBV10-3	TRBJ1-1	TRBD1	TGTGCCATCAGCTTCCGGGACAGGGGAAGAATGAACACTGAAGCTTTCTTT	CAISFRDRGRMNTEAFF